This TCR beta chain was identified during a study of spatial heterogeneity in lung cancer. Study information: Alpha-chain sequences were detected in numbers that were consistently lower than beta-chain sequences. Raw sequencing reads included, on average, more than eight appearances of each unique TCR and UMI combination.

The CDR3 is 15 residues long. Trimming cost V 1 base and J 2 bases, with 11 bases left between them. From germline, CDR1 is SGHRS and CDR2 YFSETQ. The time point here: sample taken at primary tumor resection. The donors were more than 70 patients with non-small cell lung cancer that was early-stage and untreated. In the library, each TCR cDNA molecule bore its own unique molecular identifier. In TCRdb, the 5' RACE reads were re-called with MiXCR into one record per CDR3 protein. The sample has roughly 3,200 distinct CDR3 sequences; approximately 3.5% are singletons. This clonotype is judged medium-sized. Since the library was made to target alpha chains, this beta chain is a stray read and its abundance is not meaningful.

The chain links TRBV5-1 to TRBJ2-3; D might be TRBD2 (5 bases). This TCR was sampled from a human donor with early-stage non-small cell lung cancer. The sample was lung tissue, taken at surgery. The chain's CDR3 is CASSLSSPFTDTQYF. The CDR3 DNA is TGCGCCAGCAGCTTGTCTAGCCCCTTCACAGATACGCAGTATTTT.